Listed here is a single TCR beta chain. The sample originates from a study of blood T cell repertoires in COVID-19. Across the study: The study drew acute and convalescent COVID-19 samples from the United States, Italy and Spain. PBMCs, B-cell-depleted T cells, or T cells were the source of the cDNA or gDNA that made up the material.

Methods used by the authors: The authors estimated nucleated cell counts from reference gene primer amplification. Clones were sequenced by immunoSEQ multiplex PCR, and TCRdb holds only the in-frame ones, with some missing. V and J calls and clone size are given by that table; D and trimming were obtained from the DNA. The table has 35,000 to 45,000 clones, 70% to 90% seen once. CDR3 size: 14 residues. The germline CDR1 and CDR2 sequences are SGDLS and YYNGEE. V shed 4 bases, J shed 5 bases, and the junction held 3 bases outside the gene matches. This chain links TRBV9 with TRBJ2-4, with 10 bases lining up with TRBD1. Sequencing used peripheral blood. This clonotype was sampled from a human donor in a cohort sampled during active COVID-19. The CDR3 protein is CASSPGTGENIQYF. The CDR3 DNA reads TGTGCCAGCAGCCCGGGGACAGGGGAAAACATTCAGTACTTC.